The 3 T cell receptor beta chains given below trace back to one sample, sequenced in a study of CD8+ T cells in alopecia areata (dated by TCRdb to 2016 to 2019). Libraries came from the immunoSEQ multiplex PCR assay. To provide template for TCR sequencing, every sample had RNA extracted and reverse transcribed into cDNA. The source is immuneACCESS, and TCRdb retained only in-frame sequences with V and J called. Part of the clones is not carried over; for the studies checked, unresolved V genes explain less than half of this, and the remainder is unexplained. Recorded for this sample are more than 150,000 clones; 45% to 65% of them occurred a single time. Jointly, the top ten make up 3% to 4% of the sample. The time point label, as the study defines it: less than five weeks on oral tofacitinib. According to the study, the label for this sample's treatment or condition signals: oral pan-JAK inhibitor, 5-10 mg twice daily.

Material: CD4+ T cells sorted from blood, obtained at week 4, from a patient treated with tofacitinib. These receptors were taken from a human donor with alopecia areata.

V and J are TRBV15 and TRBJ1-2; 9 bases line up with TRBD1. Germline CDR1 and CDR2: LNHNV and YYDKDF (reference sequence). V lost 3 bases to trimming and J lost 0 bases; unmatched junction nucleotides: 5. The CDR3 is made up of 16 amino acids. The CDR3 reads CATSRSGQGTNYGYTF. The CDR3 nucleotides read TGTGCCACCAGCAGGTCAGGACAGGGGACTAACTATGGCTACACCTTC.

This clone was recorded a few times. The V and J genes are TRBV29-1 and TRBJ2-3; 10 nucleotides line up with TRBD2. The V gene's germline CDR1 is SQVTM and CDR2 ANQGSEA. The CDR3 totals 13 residues. V shed 6 bases, J shed 6 bases, and the junction held 6 bases outside the gene matches. CDR3 bases: TGCAGCGTACTAGCGGGGACCGTGGATACGCAGTATTTT. Amino acid sequence: CSVLAGTVDTQYF.

This clone was counted only a few times. This chain joins TRBV4-1 and TRBJ1-1; D is perhaps TRBD1 (5 bases). Trimming took off 6 bases at V and 4 bases at J, with 15 bases between the two ends. CDR1 and CDR2 from the germline V gene are MGHRA and YSYEKL. The CDR3 is 14 amino acids. The CDR3 sequence is CASRGALKGTEAFF. The DNA of the CDR3 is TGCGCCAGCAGAGGGGCCCTTAAGGGCACTGAAGCTTTCTTT.